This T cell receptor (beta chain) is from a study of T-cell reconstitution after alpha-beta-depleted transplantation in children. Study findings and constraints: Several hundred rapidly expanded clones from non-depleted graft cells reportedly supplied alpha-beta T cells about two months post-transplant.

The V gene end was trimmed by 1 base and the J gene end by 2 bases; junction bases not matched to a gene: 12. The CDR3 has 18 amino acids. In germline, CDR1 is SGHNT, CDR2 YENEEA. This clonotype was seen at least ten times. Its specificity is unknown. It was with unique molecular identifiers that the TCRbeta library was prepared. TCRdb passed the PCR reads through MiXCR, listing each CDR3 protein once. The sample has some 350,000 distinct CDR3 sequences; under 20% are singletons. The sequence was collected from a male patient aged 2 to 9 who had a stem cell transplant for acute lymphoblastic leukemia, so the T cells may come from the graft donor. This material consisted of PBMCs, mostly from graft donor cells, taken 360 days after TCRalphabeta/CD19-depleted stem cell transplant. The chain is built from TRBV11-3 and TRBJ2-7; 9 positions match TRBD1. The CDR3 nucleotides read TGTGCCAGCAGCTTAGGTTTAGGGACAGGGAAAAAGGCCTACGAGCAGTACTTC. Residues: CASSLGLGTGKKAYEQYF.